These T cell receptor beta chains were read from a single sample in a study of T cell repertoires in cytomegalovirus infection. Each CDR3 protein is one row after TCRdb ran MiXCR on the reads. The sample carries 80,000 or so distinct CDR3 sequences, roughly a quarter recorded once. Which antigens these TCRs recognize remains unknown. Sequenced material: CD8+ T cells from cultured PBMCs, taken from culture after CMV antigen stimulation. The receptor set was obtained from a human donor in good health (CMV status not recorded). Some clones in this sample may be carry-over from other donors' samples. Each CDR3 is given with its conserved first and last residue. A D gene is named only where the DNA matches it firmly. Clone sizes are given selectively: once, few, many, or a class where the clone is expanded.

clone_size: NA; d_call: NA; j_call: TRBJ1-2; v_call: TRBV28; cdr3_aa: CASMVRGGYTF; cdr3_nt: TGTGCCAGCATGGTGAGAGGGGGCTACACCTTC
clone_size: NA; d_call: NA; j_call: TRBJ2-2; v_call: TRBV5-1; cdr3_aa: CASPSGVSGELFF; cdr3_nt: TGCGCCAGCCCTTCTGGGGTCTCCGGGGAGCTGTTTTTT
clone_size: NA; d_call: TRBD2; j_call: TRBJ2-1; v_call: TRBV29-1; cdr3_aa: CSVEELGLEGGRGNEQFF; cdr3_nt: TGCAGCGTTGAAGAGTTGGGGCTCGAAGGCGGGAGAGGAAATGAGCAGTTCTTC
clone_size: NA; d_call: TRBD1; j_call: TRBJ2-7; v_call: TRBV27; cdr3_aa: CASRHGDSYEQYF; cdr3_nt: TGTGCCAGCAGACATGGGGACAGCTACGAGCAGTACTTC
clone_size: NA; d_call: TRBD1; j_call: TRBJ1-5; v_call: TRBV23-1; cdr3_aa: CASSRTGGDAYQPQHF; cdr3_nt: TGCGCCAGCAGTCGGACAGGGGGCGACGCATATCAGCCCCAGCATTTT
clone_size: many; d_call: TRBD2; j_call: TRBJ2-3; v_call: TRBV4-2; cdr3_aa: CASSHGLEADTQYF; cdr3_nt: TGTGCCAGCAGCCACGGACTAGAGGCAGATACGCAGTATTTT
clone_size: few; d_call: NA; j_call: TRBJ2-3; v_call: TRBV6-2/TRBV6-3; cdr3_aa: CASSWWSDTQYF; cdr3_nt: TGTGCCAGCAGTTGGTGGTCAGATACGCAGTATTTT
clone_size: NA; d_call: TRBD1; j_call: TRBJ2-7; v_call: TRBV29-1; cdr3_aa: CSVEFPGQGVSYEQYF; cdr3_nt: TGCAGCGTTGAATTCCCGGGACAGGGGGTCTCCTACGAGCAGTACTTC
clone_size: NA; d_call: NA; j_call: TRBJ2-1; v_call: TRBV19; cdr3_aa: CASSIARVNEQFF; cdr3_nt: TGTGCCAGTAGTATCGCCAGGGTGAATGAGCAGTTCTTC
clone_size: NA; d_call: NA; j_call: TRBJ1-1; v_call: TRBV9; cdr3_aa: CASSGGHQNTEAFF; cdr3_nt: TGTGCCAGCAGTGGGGGACATCAGAACACTGAAGCTTTCTTT
clone_size: NA; d_call: TRBD1; j_call: TRBJ1-5; v_call: TRBV27; cdr3_aa: CASSYRGMSQPQHF; cdr3_nt: TGTGCCAGCAGTTACAGGGGGATGAGTCAGCCCCAGCATTTT
clone_size: few; d_call: NA; j_call: TRBJ1-1; v_call: TRBV4-3; cdr3_aa: CASSQDRGTEAFF; cdr3_nt: TGCGCCAGCAGCCAAGACAGGGGCACTGAAGCTTTCTTT
clone_size: NA; d_call: TRBD1; j_call: TRBJ1-2; v_call: TRBV27; cdr3_aa: CASSSTGDYGYTF; cdr3_nt: TGTGCCAGCAGTTCGACAGGGGACTATGGCTACACCTTC
clone_size: NA; d_call: TRBD1; j_call: TRBJ2-7; v_call: TRBV4-3; cdr3_aa: CASSVGQGFGEQYF; cdr3_nt: TGCGCCAGCAGCGTAGGACAGGGGTTTGGCGAGCAGTACTTC
clone_size: many; d_call: TRBD1; j_call: TRBJ1-4; v_call: TRBV12-3/TRBV12-4; cdr3_aa: CASSFQTGGEKLFF; cdr3_nt: TGTGCCAGCAGTTTCCAGACAGGGGGGGAAAAACTGTTTTTT
clone_size: NA; d_call: NA; j_call: TRBJ2-1; v_call: TRBV19; cdr3_aa: CASSIPPGAGNEQFF; cdr3_nt: TGTGCCAGTAGTATACCGCCGGGGGCCGGGAATGAGCAGTTCTTC
clone_size: NA; d_call: NA; j_call: TRBJ2-2; v_call: TRBV7-9; cdr3_aa: CASSSQRALNTGELFF; cdr3_nt: TGTGCCAGCAGCTCCCAGCGAGCCCTGAACACCGGGGAGCTGTTTTTT
clone_size: few; d_call: NA; j_call: TRBJ1-4; v_call: TRBV7-9; cdr3_aa: CASSPQGSLPEKLFF; cdr3_nt: TGTGCCAGCAGTCCACAGGGTTCACTCCCTGAAAAACTGTTTTTT
clone_size: NA; d_call: NA; j_call: TRBJ1-1; v_call: TRBV2; cdr3_aa: CARLGVFGEAFF; cdr3_nt: TGTGCCAGACTAGGGGTCTTCGGTGAAGCTTTCTTT
clone_size: few; d_call: TRBD1; j_call: TRBJ1-1; v_call: TRBV11-2; cdr3_aa: CASTTGTGGSAFF; cdr3_nt: TGTGCCAGCACCACCGGGACAGGGGGTTCAGCTTTCTTT
clone_size: many; d_call: TRBD2; j_call: TRBJ2-7; v_call: TRBV7-6; cdr3_aa: CASSFEGGYEQYF; cdr3_nt: TGTGCCAGCAGCTTTGAGGGAGGGTACGAGCAGTACTTC
clone_size: many; d_call: NA; j_call: TRBJ2-2; v_call: TRBV7-7; cdr3_aa: CASSLGIAGELFF; cdr3_nt: TGTGCTAGCAGCTTAGGAATTGCCGGGGAGCTGTTTTTT
clone_size: many; d_call: NA; j_call: TRBJ2-5; v_call: TRBV27; cdr3_aa: CASSASGYQETQYF; cdr3_nt: TGTGCCAGCAGCGCCTCCGGGTACCAAGAGACCCAGTACTTC
clone_size: NA; d_call: TRBD1; j_call: TRBJ2-7; v_call: TRBV7-9; cdr3_aa: CASRSGTGVEEQYF; cdr3_nt: TGTGCCAGCAGGTCTGGGACAGGGGTTGAAGAGCAGTACTTC
clone_size: few; d_call: NA; j_call: TRBJ2-7; v_call: TRBV6-2/TRBV6-3; cdr3_aa: CASSYSTEQYF; cdr3_nt: TGTGCCAGCAGTTACTCGACCGAGCAGTACTTC
clone_size: NA; d_call: TRBD1; j_call: TRBJ1-1; v_call: TRBV6-1; cdr3_aa: CASSSPTGVNTEAFF; cdr3_nt: TGTGCCAGCAGTTCCCCGACAGGGGTGAACACTGAAGCTTTCTTT
clone_size: few; d_call: TRBD2; j_call: TRBJ2-2; v_call: TRBV7-9; cdr3_aa: CASSFGSASGNSGNTGELFF; cdr3_nt: TGTGCCAGCAGCTTCGGTTCGGCTAGCGGGAATTCCGGGAACACCGGGGAGCTGTTTTTT
clone_size: many; d_call: NA; j_call: TRBJ2-7; v_call: TRBV7-2; cdr3_aa: CASSLDRAQISYEQYF; cdr3_nt: TGTGCCAGCAGCTTAGACAGGGCCCAAATCTCCTACGAGCAGTACTTC
clone_size: once; d_call: NA; j_call: TRBJ2-3; v_call: TRBV5-1; cdr3_aa: CASSFLGGGAGTDTQYF; cdr3_nt: TGCGCCAGCAGCTTCTTAGGAGGGGGCGCGGGAACAGATACGCAGTATTTT
clone_size: many; d_call: NA; j_call: TRBJ1-1; v_call: TRBV28; cdr3_aa: CASSFRGNTEAFF; cdr3_nt: TGTGCCAGCAGCTTTAGGGGGAACACTGAAGCTTTCTTT
clone_size: many; d_call: NA; j_call: TRBJ2-7; v_call: TRBV7-8; cdr3_aa: CASSSRTDENTRGNTQYF; cdr3_nt: TGTGCCAGCAGCTCCCGGACAGACGAAAATACAAGGGGGAACACGCAGTACTTC
clone_size: NA; d_call: NA; j_call: TRBJ2-1; v_call: TRBV4-3; cdr3_aa: CASSQDITNEQFF; cdr3_nt: TGCGCCAGCAGCCAAGATATCACTAATGAGCAGTTCTTC
clone_size: few; d_call: NA; j_call: TRBJ1-1; v_call: TRBV12-3/TRBV12-4; cdr3_aa: CASSSFMNTEAFF; cdr3_nt: TGTGCCAGCAGTTCGTTTATGAACACTGAAGCTTTCTTT
clone_size: few; d_call: NA; j_call: TRBJ1-5; v_call: TRBV12-3/TRBV12-4; cdr3_aa: CASSLVFQGNQPQHF; cdr3_nt: TGTGCCAGCAGTTTAGTGTTCCAGGGTAATCAGCCCCAGCATTTT
clone_size: NA; d_call: NA; j_call: TRBJ2-1; v_call: TRBV20-1; cdr3_aa: CSASGINSYNEQFF; cdr3_nt: TGCAGTGCTTCAGGGATAAACTCATACAATGAGCAGTTCTTC
clone_size: NA; d_call: TRBD1; j_call: TRBJ2-7; v_call: TRBV2; cdr3_aa: CASGQVSSYEQYF; cdr3_nt: TGTGCCAGCGGACAGGTTAGCTCCTACGAGCAGTACTTC
clone_size: NA; d_call: TRBD2; j_call: TRBJ2-7; v_call: TRBV9; cdr3_aa: CASSPEASGSQQIGNEQYF; cdr3_nt: TGTGCCAGCAGCCCGGAGGCTAGCGGGAGTCAGCAGATTGGGAACGAGCAGTACTTC
clone_size: NA; d_call: NA; j_call: TRBJ1-1; v_call: TRBV10-3; cdr3_aa: CAIRTGADTEAFF; cdr3_nt: TGTGCCATCAGGACGGGGGCCGACACTGAAGCTTTCTTT
clone_size: many; d_call: TRBD1; j_call: TRBJ1-1; v_call: TRBV20-1; cdr3_aa: CSASTPQGAAEAFF; cdr3_nt: TGCAGTGCTAGTACGCCCCAGGGGGCGGCTGAAGCTTTCTTT
clone_size: few; d_call: TRBD1; j_call: TRBJ1-5; v_call: TRBV7-9; cdr3_aa: CASSSDRGISNQPQHF; cdr3_nt: TGTGCCAGCAGCTCGGACAGGGGAATCAGCAATCAGCCCCAGCATTTT
clone_size: few; d_call: NA; j_call: TRBJ2-1; v_call: TRBV5-6; cdr3_aa: CASSLVSGNEQFF; cdr3_nt: TGTGCCAGCAGCTTGGTTTCGGGGAATGAGCAGTTCTTC